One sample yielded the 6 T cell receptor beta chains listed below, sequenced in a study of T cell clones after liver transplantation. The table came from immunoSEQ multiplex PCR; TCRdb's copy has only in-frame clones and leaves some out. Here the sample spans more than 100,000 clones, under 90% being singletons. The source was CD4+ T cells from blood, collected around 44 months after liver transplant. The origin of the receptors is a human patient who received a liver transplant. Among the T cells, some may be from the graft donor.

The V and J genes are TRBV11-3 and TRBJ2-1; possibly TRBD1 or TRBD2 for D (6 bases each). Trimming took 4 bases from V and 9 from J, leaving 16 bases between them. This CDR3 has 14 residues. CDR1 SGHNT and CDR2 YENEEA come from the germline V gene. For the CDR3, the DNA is TGTGCCAGCAGCTCGGAGGGGGTTCTAGGTGAGCAGTTCTTC. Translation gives CASSSEGVLGEQFF.

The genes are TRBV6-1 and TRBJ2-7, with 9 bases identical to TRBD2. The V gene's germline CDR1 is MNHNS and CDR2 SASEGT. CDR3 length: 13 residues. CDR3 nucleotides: TGTGTTTCCGGGCGGGAGGGCCTCCACGAGCAGTACTTC. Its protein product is CVSGREGLHEQYF.

Here the CDR3 DNA reads TGTGCCAGCAGCTTAGGATGGGCAGCTAATGAAAAACTGTTTTTT. Translated, it gives CASSLGWAANEKLFF. The rearrangement links TRBV7-2 to TRBJ1-4; D is ambiguous. V lost 1 base and J lost 3, with 9 bases in between. The CDR3 spans 15 residues. The germline CDR1 and CDR2 sequences are SGHTA and FQGNSA.

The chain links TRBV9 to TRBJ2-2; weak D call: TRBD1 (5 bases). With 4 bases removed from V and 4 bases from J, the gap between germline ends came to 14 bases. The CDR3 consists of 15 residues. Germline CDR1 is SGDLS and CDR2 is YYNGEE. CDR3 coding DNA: TGTGCCAGCAGCCCAGCATGGCAGGGCACCGGGGAGCTGTTTTTT. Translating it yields CASSPAWQGTGELFF.

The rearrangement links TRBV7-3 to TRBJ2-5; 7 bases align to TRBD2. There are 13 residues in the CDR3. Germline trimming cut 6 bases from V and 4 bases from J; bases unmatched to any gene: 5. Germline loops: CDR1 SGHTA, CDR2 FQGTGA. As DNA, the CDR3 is TGTGCCAGCAGGGCAACGGGGGGAGAGACCCAGTACTTC. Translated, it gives CASRATGGETQYF. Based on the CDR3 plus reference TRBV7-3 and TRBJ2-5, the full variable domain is GAGVSQTPSNKVTEKGKYVELRCDPISGHTALYWYRQSLGQGPEFLIYFQGTGAADDSGLPNDRFFAVRPEGSVSTLKIQRTERGDSAVYLCASRATGGETQYFGPGTRLLVL.

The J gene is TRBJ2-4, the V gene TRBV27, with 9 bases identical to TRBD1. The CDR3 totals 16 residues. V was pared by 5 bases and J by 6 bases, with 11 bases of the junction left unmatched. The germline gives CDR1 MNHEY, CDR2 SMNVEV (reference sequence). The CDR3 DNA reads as TGTGCCAGCAGTCGACTGACAGGGGGTGACGGAAACATTCAGTACTTC. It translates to CASSRLTGGDGNIQYF.